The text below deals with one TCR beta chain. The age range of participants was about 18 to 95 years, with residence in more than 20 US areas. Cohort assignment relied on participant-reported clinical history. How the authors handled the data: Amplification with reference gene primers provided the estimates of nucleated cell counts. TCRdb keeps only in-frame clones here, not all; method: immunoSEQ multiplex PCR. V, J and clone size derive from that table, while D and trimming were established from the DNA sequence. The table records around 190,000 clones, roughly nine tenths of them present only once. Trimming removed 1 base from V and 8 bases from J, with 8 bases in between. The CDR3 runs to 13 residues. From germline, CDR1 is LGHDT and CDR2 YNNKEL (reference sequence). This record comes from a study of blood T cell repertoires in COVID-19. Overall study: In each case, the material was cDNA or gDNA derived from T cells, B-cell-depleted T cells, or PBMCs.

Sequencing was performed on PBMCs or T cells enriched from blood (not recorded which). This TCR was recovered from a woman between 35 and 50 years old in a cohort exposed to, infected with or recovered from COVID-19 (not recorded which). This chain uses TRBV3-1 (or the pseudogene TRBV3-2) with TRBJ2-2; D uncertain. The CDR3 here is CASSQGKQGELFF. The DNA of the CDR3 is TGTGCCAGCAGCCAAGGAAAACAAGGGGAGCTGTTTTTT.